This TCR beta chain originates from a study of yellow fever vaccine responses in identical twins. The junction had 3 bases not matched to a gene; V was cut back by 5 bases and J by 2 bases. Germline CDR1 is SGHNT and CDR2 is YENEEA. The CDR3 spans 16 residues. One entry per CDR3 protein, called by TCRdb with MiXCR from the RT-PCR reads. The data show fewer than 850 distinct CDR3 sequences, 80% to 85% seen once. Sequencing was performed on T cells from blood (PBMCs), unsorted or a sorted subset (not recorded which), taken before or after yellow fever vaccination (not recorded which). The rearrangement links TRBV11-3 to TRBJ2-1; TRBD2 matches 13 bases. This clonotype was sampled from a woman younger than 35 who received the yellow fever vaccine. CDR3 protein: CASSAGLAGTYNEQFF. CDR3 coding DNA: TGTGCCAGCAGCGCGGGACTAGCGGGAACCTACAATGAGCAGTTCTTC.